These 19 T cell receptor beta chains originate from one sample sequenced in a study of Ad26.COV2.S vaccination and SARS-CoV-2 variants. Assay used: immunoSEQ multiplex PCR; TCRdb lists only in-frame clones, some missing. The repertoire holds about 410,000 clones, with about 91% as singletons. Described treatment: around 19 received Ad26.COV2.S at low or high dose, single or two shots; several received placebo; per-sample allocation not given. Vaccine and placebo recipients were sampled on day 63 after the first injection. The specimen was peripheral blood, collected in a trial of Ad26.COV2.S vaccine versus placebo. These TCRs come from a person between 18 and 60 years old who received the Ad26.COV2.S COVID-19 vaccine or a placebo.

This chain joins TRBV6-4 and TRBJ2-6, with a possible D match to TRBD2 (6 bases). V was pared by 3 bases and J by 0 bases, with 6 bases between. The germline V gene encodes CDR1 MRHNA and CDR2 SNTAGT. CDR3 size: 15 residues. The CDR3 sequence: CASSEEGSGANVLTF. The CDR3 nucleotides read TGTGCCAGCAGTGAGGAGGGCTCTGGGGCCAACGTCCTGACTTTC.

The chain uses TRBV28 and TRBJ1-4; D not resolved. V lost 8 bases and J 3 bases, leaving 13 bases between the germline ends. This CDR3 region has 14 residues. Germline values: CDR1 MDHEN, CDR2 SYDVKM. The CDR3 loop is CASGVSGANEKLFF. The CDR3 DNA is TGTGCCAGCGGCGTATCGGGAGCTAATGAAAAACTGTTTTTT. The full variable domain, rest sourced from reference TRBV28 and TRBJ1-4, is DVKVTQSSRYLVKRTGEKVFLECVQDMDHENMFWYRQDPGLGLRLIYFSYDVKMKEKGDIPEGYSVSREKKERFSLILESASTNQTSMYLCASGVSGANEKLFFGSGTQLSVL.

This clone was seen a handful of times. The V gene is TRBV20-1, the J gene TRBJ2-2; D ambiguous. In germline, CDR1 is DFQATT, CDR2 SNEGSKA (reference sequence). V dropped 3 bases and J dropped 2 bases, with 7 bases sitting between them. The CDR3 runs 13 residues. CDR3 nucleotides: TGCAGTGCTAGTGACGGAAACACCGGGGAGCTGTTTTTT. The encoded protein is CSASDGNTGELFF.

The V gene is TRBV15, the J gene TRBJ1-4, with D tentatively TRBD1 (5 bases). CDR1 and CDR2 from the germline V gene are LNHNV and YYDKDF (reference sequence). The length of the CDR3 is 17 residues. V was pared by 1 base and J by 4 bases, with 16 bases between. The chain's CDR3 is CATSRGIGQGGNEKLFF. The DNA of the CDR3 is TGTGCCACCAGCAGAGGAATCGGGCAGGGAGGTAATGAAAAACTGTTTTTT.

J is TRBJ2-1 and V is TRBV12-3 or TRBV12-4; D might be TRBD1 (5 bases). Trimming stripped 4 bases from V and 9 bases from J, with 13 bases between. There are 13 residues in the CDR3. The CDR3 spells CASSSAGRSEQFF. CDR3 nucleotide sequence: TGTGCCAGCAGTTCTGCAGGGCGTAGTGAGCAGTTCTTC.

The chain employs TRBV4-2 and TRBJ2-7; D remains unclear. Germline V CDR1 and CDR2: LGHNA, YNFKEQ. The CDR3 spans 15 residues. V lost 1 base to trimming and J lost 1 base, with 11 bases between them. The DNA of the CDR3 is TGTGCCAGCAGCCAAGGAGTTGACGCTTCCTACGAGCAGTACTTC. It encodes CASSQGVDASYEQYF.

V usage is TRBV7-9 and J usage is TRBJ2-3; D unresolved. The germline V gene has CDR1 SEHNR and CDR2 FQNEAQ (reference sequence). V dropped 1 base and J dropped 2 bases, with 10 bases sitting between them. The CDR3 has 15 residues. The CDR3 bases are TGTGCCAGCAGCTTAGTAGGGCCCTCCACAGATACGCAGTATTTT. It translates to CASSLVGPSTDTQYF.

The chain combines TRBV18 with TRBJ2-3; either TRBD1 or TRBD2 may fit D (5 bases each). The germline CDR1 and CDR2 sequences are KGHSH and LQKENI. Trimming shortened V by 6 bases and J by 2 bases, and 9 bases separated the two germline ends. The CDR3 length is 13 residues. CDR3 coding DNA: TGTGCCAGCTCCTCGGGGACCACAGATACGCAGTATTTT. Its protein product is CASSSGTTDTQYF.

The V gene is TRBV29-1, the J gene TRBJ2-1; tentatively, D is TRBD1 (6 bases). The CDR3 is 14 residues long. The V gene lost 4 bases and the J gene lost 5 bases, with 15 bases spanning the gap. CDR1 is SQVTM and CDR2 is ANQGSEA in the germline V gene. The CDR3 nucleotides are TGCAGCGTTGTTTTTCTTGGACAGAACAATGAGCAGTTCTTC. Protein product: CSVVFLGQNNEQFF.

This clone appeared a few times. This chain links TRBV12-3 or TRBV12-4 with TRBJ1-5; D is uncertain. This CDR3 has 13 residues. Trimming removed 6 bases at V and 7 bases at J, with 13 bases between. The CDR3 DNA sequence: TGTGCCAGCAGCAAACCCGGTTGGCAGCCCCAGCATTTT. This translates into CASSKPGWQPQHF.

The rearrangement joins TRBV9 to TRBJ1-3, with a tentative D call TRBD1 (5 bases). The V end was cut by 4 bases, the J end by 3 bases, with 8 bases between. CDR3 length: 13 amino acids. Germline V CDR1 and CDR2: SGDLS, YYNGEE. The CDR3 reads CASSQDNGNTIYF. CDR3 DNA sequence: TGTGCCAGCAGCCAGGACAATGGAAACACCATATATTTT.

The genes are TRBV6-1 and TRBJ2-1; 10 nucleotides align to TRBD1. CDR1 and CDR2 (germline): MNHNS, SASEGT. J was trimmed by 7 bases and V by 2 bases; bases with no gene match: 8. The CDR3 loop spans 16 amino acids. CDR3 loop: CASSEFGDRGANEQFF. The CDR3 DNA follows: TGTGCCAGCAGTGAATTCGGGGACAGGGGAGCTAATGAGCAGTTCTTC.

This rearrangement joins TRBV7-2 to TRBJ2-1; D is possibly TRBD2 (5 bases). CDR3 length: 15 amino acids. CDR1 SGHTA and CDR2 FQGNSA come from the germline V gene. V lost 2 bases, J lost 7 bases, and 15 bases lay in between. The CDR3 nucleotides read TGTGCCAGCAGCTTATTCAACTACGGGAATAATGAGCAGTTCTTC. This gives the protein CASSLFNYGNNEQFF.

The genes are TRBV24-1 and TRBJ1-1, with D possibly matching TRBD1 (6 bases). Germline V gene lookup returns CDR1 KGHDR and CDR2 SFDVKD. The CDR3 length is 17 residues. As DNA, the CDR3 is TGTGCTCGGGGGAATCTTCCAGGGGCAAATCGGAACACTGAAGCTTTCTTT. Its protein product is CARGNLPGANRNTEAFF.

The CDR3 DNA is TGTGCCTGGAGTAATAGGGGGCCAGATACGCAGTATTTT. Protein sequence: CAWSNRGPDTQYF. The genes are TRBV30 and TRBJ2-3; the match to TRBD1 covers 7 bases. Germline CDR1 reads GTSNPN; CDR2 reads SVGIG (reference sequence). The CDR3 is 13 amino acids. V gave up 2 bases and J gave up 4 bases; unmatched junction bases: 3.

The rearrangement links TRBV7-8 to TRBJ2-7; D perhaps matches TRBD2 (6 bases). The germline V and J ends were trimmed by 5 bases and 3 bases, with 17 bases remaining between them. This CDR3 has 15 residues. Germline-derived CDR1 and CDR2 are SGHVS and FQNEAQ. CDR3 sequence: CASSPGLGGVYEQYF. The CDR3 coding sequence is TGTGCCAGCAGCCCGGGACTGGGGGGAGTCTACGAGCAGTACTTC.

The V gene is TRBV15, the J gene TRBJ2-1, with 10 bases matching TRBD2. Germline trimming cut 5 bases from V and 1 base from J; bases unmatched to any gene: 5. This CDR3 contains 16 residues. Germline V gives CDR1 LNHNV, CDR2 YYDKDF (reference sequence). CDR3 in DNA: TGTGCCACCAGCCCCAGGACTAGCGGTTCCTACAATGAGCAGTTCTTC. It is translated as CATSPRTSGSYNEQFF.

The chain links TRBV7-8 to TRBJ1-2, with D maybe TRBD1 (6 bases). Trimming stripped 5 bases from V and 6 bases from J, with 13 bases between. CDR1 and CDR2 (germline): SGHVS, FQNEAQ. The CDR3 spans 13 residues. CDR3 DNA: TGTGCCAGCAGCCCGCGGACAGAAAATGGCTACACCTTC. It codes for CASSPRTENGYTF. Variable domain in full (rest from reference TRBV7-8 and TRBJ1-2): GAGVSQSPRYKVAKRGQDVALRCDPISGHVSLFWYQQALGQGPEFLTYFQNEAQLDKSGLPSDRFFAERPEGSVSTLKIQRTQQEDSAVYLCASSPRTENGYTFGSGTRLTVV.

This sequence joins TRBV6-4 and TRBJ2-1; 8 bases agree with TRBD1. CDR3 size: 15 residues. V shed 3 bases, J shed 5 bases, and the junction held 6 bases outside the gene matches. Germline values: CDR1 MRHNA, CDR2 SNTAGT. CDR3 protein: CASSDTGGPHNEQFF. The CDR3 bases are TGTGCCAGCAGTGATACAGGGGGACCTCACAATGAGCAGTTCTTC.